This is a list of T cell receptor beta chains from one sample in a study of T-cell memory formation after mild COVID-19. TCRdb passed the 5' RACE reads through MiXCR, listing each CDR3 protein once. Among about 250,000 distinct CDR3 sequences listed, roughly 18% were seen once. The sequenced sample was PBMCs or a T cell subset sorted from them (not recorded which). These receptor sequences come from a man between 18 and 35 years old who had mild COVID-19 (a few samples of this study predate the infection). Cell type and time point are not known. Both conserved end residues are part of each CDR3. Each record gives: CDR3 protein, CDR3 DNA, D gene, J gene, V gene, clone size. The D gene is left open where the match is weak. Where a row states a size, it is once, few, many or the class of an expanded clone; other rows omit it.

CDR3 protein: CASYKDRNQPQHF; CDR3 DNA: TGTGCCAGTTATAAGGACCGGAATCAGCCCCAGCATTTT; D gene: -; J gene: TRBJ1-5; V gene: TRBV6-6; clone size: -
CDR3 protein: CASSPREVAGGTDTQYF; CDR3 DNA: TGTGCCAGCAGTCCACGGGAGGTAGCGGGGGGCACAGATACGCAGTATTTT; D gene: TRBD2; J gene: TRBJ2-3; V gene: TRBV4-2; clone size: few
CDR3 protein: CASNRGGLAEQFF; CDR3 DNA: TGTGCCAGCAATAGGGGGGGACTAGCGGAGCAGTTCTTC; D gene: TRBD2; J gene: TRBJ2-1; V gene: TRBV12-3/TRBV12-4; clone size: -
CDR3 protein: CASSVIQGAQTQYF; CDR3 DNA: TGTGCCAGCAGTGTCATCCAGGGGGCCCAGACCCAGTACTTC; D gene: TRBD1; J gene: TRBJ2-5; V gene: TRBV28; clone size: -
CDR3 protein: CASSESGRETQYF; CDR3 DNA: TGTGCCAGCAGCGAAAGCGGCAGGGAGACCCAGTACTTC; D gene: -; J gene: TRBJ2-5; V gene: TRBV3-1; clone size: -
CDR3 protein: CASSLMEANEKLFF; CDR3 DNA: TGTGCCAGCAGCTTAATGGAGGCTAATGAAAAACTGTTTTTT; D gene: -; J gene: TRBJ1-4; V gene: TRBV7-2; clone size: -
CDR3 protein: CASSLLQGSITGELFF; CDR3 DNA: TGCGCCAGCAGCTTGCTCCAGGGGTCAATCACCGGGGAGCTGTTTTTT; D gene: -; J gene: TRBJ2-2; V gene: TRBV5-1; clone size: many
CDR3 protein: CASSGRTDSYGYTF; CDR3 DNA: TGTGCCAGCAGCGGGAGGACAGATTCCTATGGCTACACCTTC; D gene: -; J gene: TRBJ1-2; V gene: TRBV7-9; clone size: -
CDR3 protein: CASSRGVRTEAFF; CDR3 DNA: TGCGCCAGCAGCCGGGGCGTGAGGACTGAAGCTTTCTTT; D gene: -; J gene: TRBJ1-1; V gene: TRBV4-3; clone size: -
CDR3 protein: CASSLYASTANTGELFF; CDR3 DNA: TGTGCCAGCAGCTTGTACGCCAGCACGGCGAACACCGGGGAGCTGTTTTTT; D gene: -; J gene: TRBJ2-2; V gene: TRBV7-6; clone size: many
CDR3 protein: CASSRLDRGLSGELFF; CDR3 DNA: TGTGCCAGCAGCCGCCTAGACAGGGGATTATCCGGGGAGCTGTTTTTT; D gene: TRBD1; J gene: TRBJ2-2; V gene: TRBV6-2/TRBV6-3; clone size: -
CDR3 protein: CASSVRQGATGELFF; CDR3 DNA: TGTGCCAGCAGCGTGCGACAGGGGGCGACCGGGGAGCTGTTTTTT; D gene: TRBD1; J gene: TRBJ2-2; V gene: TRBV9; clone size: few
CDR3 protein: CASSFSNNQPQHF; CDR3 DNA: TGTGCCAGCAGCTTTTCCAACAATCAGCCCCAGCATTTT; D gene: -; J gene: TRBJ1-5; V gene: TRBV7-2; clone size: many
CDR3 protein: CASSLRLAGFGDTQYF; CDR3 DNA: TGTGCCAGCAGCCTGCGACTAGCGGGGTTTGGAGATACGCAGTATTTT; D gene: TRBD2; J gene: TRBJ2-3; V gene: TRBV7-3; clone size: few
CDR3 protein: CASSPSATVNYGYTF; CDR3 DNA: TGTGCCAGCAGCCCATCCGCGACAGTTAACTATGGCTACACCTTC; D gene: -; J gene: TRBJ1-2; V gene: TRBV7-2; clone size: few
CDR3 protein: CASSYYTRGHSEAFF; CDR3 DNA: TGTGCCAGCAGTTACTACACCCGGGGGCATTCTGAAGCTTTCTTT; D gene: -; J gene: TRBJ1-1; V gene: TRBV6-5; clone size: -
CDR3 protein: CASSILRGRETQYF; CDR3 DNA: TGTGCCAGCAGCATTCTTAGGGGGCGAGAGACCCAGTACTTC; D gene: TRBD1; J gene: TRBJ2-5; V gene: TRBV7-9; clone size: -
CDR3 protein: CASRGDLRYEQYF; CDR3 DNA: TGTGCCAGCAGAGGGGACCTGCGCTACGAGCAGTACTTC; D gene: -; J gene: TRBJ2-7; V gene: TRBV6-1; clone size: -
CDR3 protein: CASSLAGTSPNEQFF; CDR3 DNA: TGCGCCAGCAGCTTGGCCGGGACTAGTCCGAATGAGCAGTTCTTC; D gene: TRBD2; J gene: TRBJ2-1; V gene: TRBV5-1; clone size: few
CDR3 protein: CASRGQGNGYTF; CDR3 DNA: TGTGCCAGCAGGGGACAGGGAAATGGCTACACCTTC; D gene: TRBD1; J gene: TRBJ1-2; V gene: TRBV12-3/TRBV12-4; clone size: few
CDR3 protein: CASSYPMRGRDGYTF; CDR3 DNA: TGTGCCAGCAGTTATCCCATGAGGGGGAGAGATGGCTACACCTTC; D gene: -; J gene: TRBJ1-2; V gene: TRBV6-6; clone size: -
CDR3 protein: CASSRGVEINQPQHF; CDR3 DNA: TGTGCCAGCAGCCGCGGGGTGGAGATCAATCAGCCCCAGCATTTT; D gene: -; J gene: TRBJ1-5; V gene: TRBV7-9; clone size: few
CDR3 protein: CASSLLPSFQETQYF; CDR3 DNA: TGTGCCAGCAGCTTGCTTCCTAGTTTCCAAGAGACCCAGTACTTC; D gene: -; J gene: TRBJ2-5; V gene: TRBV7-3; clone size: -
CDR3 protein: CASSPGTSGGLTDTQYF; CDR3 DNA: TGTGCCAGCAGCCCGGGGACTAGCGGGGGACTCACAGATACGCAGTATTTT; D gene: TRBD2; J gene: TRBJ2-3; V gene: TRBV7-8; clone size: many
CDR3 protein: CASSPQGQGDYGYTF; CDR3 DNA: TGTGCCAGCAGCCCACAGGGACAGGGGGACTATGGCTACACCTTC; D gene: TRBD1; J gene: TRBJ1-2; V gene: TRBV9; clone size: -
CDR3 protein: CASRDTTSSTDTQYF; CDR3 DNA: TGCGCCAGCAGGGATACCACTTCTAGCACAGATACGCAGTATTTT; D gene: -; J gene: TRBJ2-3; V gene: TRBV4-1; clone size: many
CDR3 protein: CASSQDLTGRIFCF; CDR3 DNA: TGTGCCAGCAGCCAAGATCTTACAGGGCGGATATTTTGCTTC; D gene: -; J gene: TRBJ1-2; V gene: TRBV4-2; clone size: -
CDR3 protein: CASSAGGGASTDTQYF; CDR3 DNA: TGTGCCAGCAGCGCCGGTGGGGGGGCGAGCACAGATACGCAGTATTTT; D gene: -; J gene: TRBJ2-3; V gene: TRBV9; clone size: few
CDR3 protein: CASSLEGGGYYNEQFF; CDR3 DNA: TGCGCCAGCAGCTTGGAGGGCGGGGGCTACTACAATGAGCAGTTCTTC; D gene: -; J gene: TRBJ2-1; V gene: TRBV5-1; clone size: many
CDR3 protein: CASSYYGGSYEQYF; CDR3 DNA: TGTGCCAGCAGTTACTATGGGGGCTCCTACGAGCAGTACTTC; D gene: -; J gene: TRBJ2-7; V gene: TRBV6-5; clone size: few
CDR3 protein: CASSSLSNTDTQYF; CDR3 DNA: TGTGCCAGCAGCTCTCTATCAAACACAGATACGCAGTATTTT; D gene: -; J gene: TRBJ2-3; V gene: TRBV7-7; clone size: many
CDR3 protein: CASRSGGGYTF; CDR3 DNA: TGTGCAAGTCGCTCAGGTGGCGGCTACACCTTC; D gene: -; J gene: TRBJ1-2; V gene: TRBV12-2; clone size: few
CDR3 protein: CASSTGTNTEAFF; CDR3 DNA: TGTGCCAGCTCGACAGGAACGAACACTGAAGCTTTCTTT; D gene: -; J gene: TRBJ1-1; V gene: TRBV27; clone size: -
CDR3 protein: CSASLPAGNTIYF; CDR3 DNA: TGCAGTGCTAGTTTGCCTGCTGGAAACACCATATATTTT; D gene: -; J gene: TRBJ1-3; V gene: TRBV20-1; clone size: few
CDR3 protein: CASSFGHNENIQYF; CDR3 DNA: TGTGCCAGCAGCTTCGGCCATAACGAAAACATTCAGTACTTC; D gene: -; J gene: TRBJ2-4; V gene: TRBV7-2; clone size: -
CDR3 protein: CASGPRKGPLSGANVLTF; CDR3 DNA: TGCGCCAGCGGCCCTAGGAAGGGTCCCCTCTCTGGGGCCAACGTCCTGACTTTC; D gene: -; J gene: TRBJ2-6; V gene: TRBV5-1; clone size: many
CDR3 protein: CASRDIRTYGYTF; CDR3 DNA: TGTGCCAGCCGGGACATTCGGACTTATGGCTACACCTTC; D gene: -; J gene: TRBJ1-2; V gene: TRBV11-2; clone size: few
CDR3 protein: CASSPQTSFTGELFF; CDR3 DNA: TGTGCCAGCAGCCCTCAGACTAGCTTCACCGGGGAGCTGTTTTTT; D gene: TRBD2; J gene: TRBJ2-2; V gene: TRBV7-9; clone size: -
CDR3 protein: CASSLALWNTEAFF; CDR3 DNA: TGTGCCAGCAGTTTAGCGCTTTGGAACACTGAAGCTTTCTTT; D gene: -; J gene: TRBJ1-1; V gene: TRBV12-3/TRBV12-4; clone size: few
CDR3 protein: CATRERGRNEQFF; CDR3 DNA: TGTGCCACCCGAGAGAGGGGGCGGAATGAGCAGTTCTTC; D gene: TRBD1; J gene: TRBJ2-1; V gene: TRBV7-2; clone size: few
CDR3 protein: CASSQDRDGELFF; CDR3 DNA: TGCGCCAGCAGCCAAGATCGGGACGGGGAGCTGTTTTTT; D gene: -; J gene: TRBJ2-2; V gene: TRBV4-3; clone size: few
CDR3 protein: CASSYSKSGGGPYNEQFF; CDR3 DNA: TGTGCCAGCAGTTACTCGAAGAGCGGCGGGGGACCCTACAATGAGCAGTTCTTC; D gene: TRBD2; J gene: TRBJ2-1; V gene: TRBV6-2/TRBV6-3; clone size: -
CDR3 protein: CASSRSTGAYEQYF; CDR3 DNA: TGTGCCAGCTCACGGTCGACAGGGGCATACGAGCAGTACTTC; D gene: TRBD1; J gene: TRBJ2-7; V gene: TRBV18; clone size: -
CDR3 protein: CASSLWTQGNNEQFF; CDR3 DNA: TGCGCCAGCAGCTTGTGGACCCAAGGGAACAATGAGCAGTTCTTC; D gene: -; J gene: TRBJ2-1; V gene: TRBV5-1; clone size: few
CDR3 protein: CASRGEVSYNEQFF; CDR3 DNA: TGTGCCAGCAGGGGCGAGGTGTCCTACAATGAGCAGTTCTTC; D gene: -; J gene: TRBJ2-1; V gene: TRBV12-3/TRBV12-4; clone size: -